One TCR beta chain is described in this entry. Participant ages covered about 18 to 100 years across 24 US areas. The entry originates in a study of blood T cell repertoires in COVID-19. Assay: immunoSEQ multiplex PCR; the TCRdb copy retains only in-frame clones and omits some. The data show 250,000 to 400,000 clones, about 89% seen once. Unmatched junction bases numbered 2, after V lost 5 bases and J lost 3 bases. The CDR3 sequence is 13 residues long. Germline lookup yields CDR1 LNHDA and CDR2 SQIVND (reference sequence). The chain has TRBV19 and TRBJ1-1; 8 positions agree with TRBD1. Sequenced input: PBMCs or T cells enriched from blood (not recorded which). The sequence derives from a woman aged 25 to 39 who had recovered from COVID-19. The chain's CDR3 is CASSADRDTEAFF. The CDR3 DNA reads TGTGCCAGTAGTGCGGACAGGGACACTGAAGCTTTCTTT.